This TCR beta chain appears in the sequencing data of a study of blood T cell repertoires in COVID-19. Study overall: Some COVID-19 samples were acute and others convalescent; all came from the United States, Italy and Spain. PBMCs, B-cell-depleted T cells, or T cells were the source of the cDNA or gDNA that made up the material.

The CDR3 extends over 18 amino acids. Per the germline V gene, CDR1 is SGHAT and CDR2 is FQNNGV. Trimming left V 3 bases short and J 5 bases short, with 26 bases between. Measured with immunoSEQ multiplex PCR; TCRdb has only the in-frame clones, and not every one. The repertoire includes about 190,000 clones, about 81% of them detected once, and over 13% sits in the top ten. Specimen: peripheral blood. The chain joins TRBV11-2 to TRBJ2-7, with D possibly TRBD2 on 8 matching bases. This clonotype originated in a man under 40 with active or convalescent COVID-19. CDR3 DNA sequence: TGTGCCAGCAGCTTTCTGACAGGGTGGACGGGAGGGCCCCACGAGCAGTACTTC. Amino acids: CASSFLTGWTGGPHEQYF.